This is a list of T cell receptor beta chains from one sample in a study of identical twins. TCRdb independently ran MiXCR on the 5' RACE reads; one entry per CDR3 protein. The sample records around 280,000 distinct CDR3 sequences, around 8.8% being singletons. These data were also filed under a second study, of yellow fever vaccine responses in identical twins.

What was sequenced was memory (CD45RO+) T cells sorted from blood. The receptors stem from a woman aged 18-35 years in good health. Each CDR3 is given with its conserved first and last residue. A D gene is named only where the DNA matches it firmly. Not all rows give a size; the values are once, few, many and, for expanded clones, a class.

size: many; D: -; V: TRBV6-1; J: TRBJ1-5; DNA: TGTGCCAGCAGGGATCGGCAGGGGCAAGGCCAGCCCCAGCATTTT; CDR3: CASRDRQGQGQPQHF
size: few; D: -; V: TRBV5-6; J: TRBJ2-7; DNA: TGTGCCAGCAGCCCGGGACCCGGCTACGAGCAGTACTTC; CDR3: CASSPGPGYEQYF
size: -; D: -; V: TRBV6-5; J: TRBJ2-3; DNA: TGTGCCAGCAGTTACTCAGTCTCCACAGATACGCAGTATTTT; CDR3: CASSYSVSTDTQYF
size: -; D: TRBD2; V: TRBV20-1; J: TRBJ2-7; DNA: TGCAGTGCTCGTCAAGCTCGGGGTAGCGGGAGAATGTACGAGCAGTACTTC; CDR3: CSARQARGSGRMYEQYF
size: -; D: TRBD1; V: TRBV4-1; J: TRBJ2-7; DNA: TGCGCCAGCAGCCAATCTGACAGGGGAAACTCCTACGAGCAGTACTTC; CDR3: CASSQSDRGNSYEQYF
size: -; D: TRBD1; V: TRBV6-5; J: TRBJ2-1; DNA: TGTGCCAGCAGTTACGGCAGGGGGCATACAAATGAGCAGTTCTTC; CDR3: CASSYGRGHTNEQFF
size: -; D: TRBD2; V: TRBV7-9; J: TRBJ2-7; DNA: TGTGCCAGCAGCTTAGAAGCGGGAGGCTTCTACGAGCAGTACTTC; CDR3: CASSLEAGGFYEQYF
size: many; D: TRBD1; V: TRBV27; J: TRBJ1-6; DNA: TGTGCCAGCAGTACAGGGGGCATGTTGGGTTCACCCCTCCACTTT; CDR3: CASSTGGMLGSPLHF
size: -; D: -; V: TRBV19; J: TRBJ1-1; DNA: TGTGCCAGTACTGCACAACATCGGGGGCTGGCTCAGGGAGCTTTCTTT; CDR3: CASTAQHRGLAQGAFF
size: many; D: -; V: TRBV28; J: TRBJ2-7; DNA: TGTGCCAGCAGTTTATATTGGGATTCCTCCTACGAGCAGTACTTC; CDR3: CASSLYWDSSYEQYF
size: -; D: -; V: TRBV10-2; J: TRBJ1-1; DNA: TGCGCCAGCAGCCGAGATTACACTGAAGCTTTCTTT; CDR3: CASSRDYTEAFF
size: -; D: -; V: TRBV10-3; J: TRBJ1-6; DNA: TGTGCCATCAGTGAGTCTGGGAGTTCACCCCTCCACTTT; CDR3: CAISESGSSPLHF
size: -; D: TRBD1; V: TRBV5-5; J: TRBJ2-1; DNA: TGTGCCAGCAGCTTGGCAGTCGGACAGGGGGCAGGTGAGCAGTTCTTC; CDR3: CASSLAVGQGAGEQFF
size: many; D: TRBD2; V: TRBV24-1; J: TRBJ2-4; DNA: TGTGCCACCAGTGTTGCACCGGGGGGCATTCAGTACTTC; CDR3: CATSVAPGGIQYF
size: -; D: -; V: TRBV19; J: TRBJ1-4; DNA: TGTGCCAGTCAGAGGACGGAAAATGAAAAACTGTTTTTT; CDR3: CASQRTENEKLFF
size: -; D: -; V: TRBV12-3/TRBV12-4; J: TRBJ1-3; DNA: TGTGCCAGCAGTTTGGGGCCACAGGGTACTGGAAACACCATATATTTT; CDR3: CASSLGPQGTGNTIYF
size: many; D: TRBD1; V: TRBV19; J: TRBJ2-5; DNA: TGTGCCAGTAGTACCCGACAGGGGGGAGAGACCCAGTACTTC; CDR3: CASSTRQGGETQYF
size: -; D: TRBD1; V: TRBV29-1; J: TRBJ2-1; DNA: TGCAGCGTTGCAGGGGGTAGTGAGCAGTTCTTC; CDR3: CSVAGGSEQFF
size: many; D: -; V: TRBV10-3; J: TRBJ2-2; DNA: TGTGCCATCACCCCCCGGTGGGGCGGGGAGCTGTTTTTT; CDR3: CAITPRWGGELFF
size: many; D: -; V: TRBV4-2; J: TRBJ2-5; DNA: TGTGCCAGCAGCCGAGAGGGGGACGCGGAGACCCAGTACTTC; CDR3: CASSREGDAETQYF
size: few; D: -; V: TRBV18; J: TRBJ2-1; DNA: TGTGCCAGCTCACCAAGCAGGATCTCCTACAATGAGCAGTTCTTC; CDR3: CASSPSRISYNEQFF
size: many; D: -; V: TRBV5-1; J: TRBJ2-5; DNA: TGCGCCAGCAGCGGCTCGGGAAGGGACCAAGAGACCCAGTACTTC; CDR3: CASSGSGRDQETQYF
size: few; D: -; V: TRBV6-1; J: TRBJ2-1; DNA: TGTGCCAGCAGTGCTAGCGACAGCTCCTACAATGAGCAGTTCTTC; CDR3: CASSASDSSYNEQFF
size: -; D: -; V: TRBV7-9; J: TRBJ2-6; DNA: TGTGCCAGCAGCTTAGCACTAACTGGGGCCAACGTCCTGACTTTC; CDR3: CASSLALTGANVLTF
size: few; D: TRBD1; V: TRBV14; J: TRBJ1-2; DNA: TGTGCCAGCAGCCAAGTCGCAGGGGGCGGTGGCTACACCTTC; CDR3: CASSQVAGGGGYTF
size: -; D: TRBD2; V: TRBV5-4; J: TRBJ2-7; DNA: TGTGCCAGCAGCCACCGGACTAGCGGGACCCCCTACGAGCAGTACTTC; CDR3: CASSHRTSGTPYEQYF
size: many; D: -; V: TRBV6-2/TRBV6-3; J: TRBJ2-3; DNA: TGTGCCAGCAGTCAGGGGCGCTTCCCAGATACGCAGTATTTT; CDR3: CASSQGRFPDTQYF
size: few; D: TRBD1; V: TRBV20-1; J: TRBJ2-5; DNA: TGCAGTGCTAGTCCCTTAACCGGGACAGCCATCGGGACCCAGTACTTC; CDR3: CSASPLTGTAIGTQYF
size: many; D: -; V: TRBV6-2/TRBV6-3; J: TRBJ2-5; DNA: TGTGCCAGCAGTTCCTTCGCGGGGCAAGAGACCCAGTACTTC; CDR3: CASSSFAGQETQYF
size: few; D: -; V: TRBV5-1; J: TRBJ2-7; DNA: TGCGCCAGCAGCCTGGGGCCGACAGAGGGCGAGCAGTACTTC; CDR3: CASSLGPTEGEQYF
size: many; D: -; V: TRBV20-1; J: TRBJ1-3; DNA: TGCAGTGCTAAAAGGGTTACTGGAAACACCATATATTTT; CDR3: CSAKRVTGNTIYF
size: -; D: TRBD2; V: TRBV28; J: TRBJ2-5; DNA: TGTGCCAGCAGTTTAGGGGAAGCGGGACAAGAGACCCAGTACTTC; CDR3: CASSLGEAGQETQYF
size: many; D: -; V: TRBV20-1; J: TRBJ2-5; DNA: TGCAGTGCTAGAACCGAGACCCAGTACTTC; CDR3: CSARTETQYF
size: many; D: -; V: TRBV5-6; J: TRBJ1-2; DNA: TGTGCCAGCAGCTCAGGGTTTGGCTACACCTTC; CDR3: CASSSGFGYTF
size: few; D: -; V: TRBV15; J: TRBJ2-6; DNA: TGTGCCACCAGCAGAGATCTTGACACTCTCGGGGCCAACGTCCTGACTTTC; CDR3: CATSRDLDTLGANVLTF
size: -; D: -; V: TRBV28; J: TRBJ2-2; DNA: TGTGCCAGCAGCATTTACCGGGACTCCGGGGAGCTGTTTTTT; CDR3: CASSIYRDSGELFF
size: many; D: -; V: TRBV12-3/TRBV12-4; J: TRBJ1-5; DNA: TGTGCCAGCAGTTTGGGCAGTGGCGGTCAGCCCCAGCATTTT; CDR3: CASSLGSGGQPQHF
size: few; D: -; V: TRBV5-1; J: TRBJ2-2; DNA: TGCGCCAGTCTGAAAGGAAACACCGGGGAGCTGTTTTTT; CDR3: CASLKGNTGELFF
size: many; D: -; V: TRBV12-3/TRBV12-4; J: TRBJ2-7; DNA: TGTGCCAGCAGTTCCGGAGGTGCCTACGAGCAGTACTTC; CDR3: CASSSGGAYEQYF
size: many; D: TRBD2; V: TRBV24-1; J: TRBJ2-1; DNA: TGTGCCACCAGTGATTTGCCGAGCGGGAGGGCCTTGGTTCGCAATGAGCAGTTCTTC; CDR3: CATSDLPSGRALVRNEQFF
size: -; D: -; V: TRBV6-2/TRBV6-3; J: TRBJ2-2; DNA: TGTGCCAGCAACCCCCAGAGGGGCGGAGGGGAGCTGTTTTTT; CDR3: CASNPQRGGGELFF
size: -; D: -; V: TRBV29-1; J: TRBJ2-2; DNA: TGCAGCGTTAGGGGGAAATACACCGGGGAGCTGTTTTTT; CDR3: CSVRGKYTGELFF
size: few; D: -; V: TRBV10-2; J: TRBJ2-7; DNA: TGCGCCAGCAGTGACCTCTCGCACTACGAGCAGTACTTC; CDR3: CASSDLSHYEQYF
size: many; D: TRBD1; V: TRBV5-1; J: TRBJ2-3; DNA: TGCGCCAGCAGGAGATTCCCCACAGGGGGCTCAGGCACAGATACGCAGTATTTT; CDR3: CASRRFPTGGSGTDTQYF
size: few; D: TRBD1; V: TRBV11-2; J: TRBJ2-2; DNA: TGTGCCAGCAGCTTTCAAGGGGGCGTCACCGGGGAGCTGTTTTTT; CDR3: CASSFQGGVTGELFF
size: few; D: -; V: TRBV11-2; J: TRBJ2-1; DNA: TGTGCCAGCAGCTTGGGCAGCGACCAGGAGCAGTTCTTC; CDR3: CASSLGSDQEQFF
size: many; D: -; V: TRBV27; J: TRBJ2-3; DNA: TGTGCCAGCAGTACCGCAGGGAGAACAAGAGGTACGCAGTATTTT; CDR3: CASSTAGRTRGTQYF
size: -; D: -; V: TRBV2; J: TRBJ1-5; DNA: TGTGCCAGCAGTGGAGAGGCGCAGCCCCAGCATTTT; CDR3: CASSGEAQPQHF
size: few; D: -; V: TRBV5-4; J: TRBJ1-1; DNA: TGTGCCAGCAGCTTGGAGGGGTGGAACACTGAAGCTTTCTTT; CDR3: CASSLEGWNTEAFF
size: -; D: TRBD2; V: TRBV5-1; J: TRBJ2-6; DNA: TGCGCCAGCAGCTTGAGTAGCAGCGGGGCTGGGGCCAACGTCCTGACTTTC; CDR3: CASSLSSSGAGANVLTF
size: -; D: -; V: TRBV10-3; J: TRBJ1-2; DNA: TGTGCCATCAGTCCCCCGAAGGGGGATCATAACTATGGCTACACCTTC; CDR3: CAISPPKGDHNYGYTF
size: many; D: -; V: TRBV10-2; J: TRBJ1-5; DNA: TGCGCCAGCAGGCTGGGACGGGTTCAGCCCCAGCATTTT; CDR3: CASRLGRVQPQHF
size: few; D: -; V: TRBV5-1; J: TRBJ2-1; DNA: TGCGCCAGCAGCCCGGGACTGGGGGCCACTGAGCAGTTCTTC; CDR3: CASSPGLGATEQFF
size: -; D: TRBD1; V: TRBV28; J: TRBJ2-1; DNA: TGTGCCAGCAGTTGGGCCGGGACAGGGGGTTCTGAGCAGTTCTTC; CDR3: CASSWAGTGGSEQFF
size: many; D: TRBD1; V: TRBV25-1; J: TRBJ2-2; DNA: TGTGCCAGCAGTGAAGGGACAGTAGCCACCGGGGAGCTGTTTTTT; CDR3: CASSEGTVATGELFF
size: many; D: -; V: TRBV4-1; J: TRBJ1-1; DNA: TGCGCCAGCAGCCAAGGGATATTGAACACTGAAGCTTTCTTT; CDR3: CASSQGILNTEAFF
size: many; D: -; V: TRBV2; J: TRBJ1-1; DNA: TGTGCCAGCAGCCCCCGGGGTATAATGAACACTGAAGCTTTCTTT; CDR3: CASSPRGIMNTEAFF
size: few; D: -; V: TRBV5-1; J: TRBJ1-6; DNA: TGCGCCAGCCGTGGACAGAATATTAATTCACCCCTCCACTTT; CDR3: CASRGQNINSPLHF